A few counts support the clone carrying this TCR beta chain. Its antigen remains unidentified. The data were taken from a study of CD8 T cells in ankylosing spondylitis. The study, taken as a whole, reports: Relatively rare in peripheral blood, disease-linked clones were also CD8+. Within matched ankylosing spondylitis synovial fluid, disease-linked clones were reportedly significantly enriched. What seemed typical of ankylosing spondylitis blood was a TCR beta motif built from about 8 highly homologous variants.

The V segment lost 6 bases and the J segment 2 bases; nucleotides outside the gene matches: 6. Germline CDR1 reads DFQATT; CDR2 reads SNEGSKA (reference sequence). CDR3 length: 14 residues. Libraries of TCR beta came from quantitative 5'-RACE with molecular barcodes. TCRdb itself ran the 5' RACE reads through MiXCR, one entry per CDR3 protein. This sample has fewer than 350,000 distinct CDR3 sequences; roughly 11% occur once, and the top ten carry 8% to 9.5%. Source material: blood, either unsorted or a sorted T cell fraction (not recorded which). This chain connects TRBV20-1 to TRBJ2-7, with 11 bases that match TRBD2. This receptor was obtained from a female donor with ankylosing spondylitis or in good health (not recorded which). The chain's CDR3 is CSALGTSGTYEQYF. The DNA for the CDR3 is TGCAGTGCCCTCGGGACTAGCGGAACCTACGAGCAGTACTTC.